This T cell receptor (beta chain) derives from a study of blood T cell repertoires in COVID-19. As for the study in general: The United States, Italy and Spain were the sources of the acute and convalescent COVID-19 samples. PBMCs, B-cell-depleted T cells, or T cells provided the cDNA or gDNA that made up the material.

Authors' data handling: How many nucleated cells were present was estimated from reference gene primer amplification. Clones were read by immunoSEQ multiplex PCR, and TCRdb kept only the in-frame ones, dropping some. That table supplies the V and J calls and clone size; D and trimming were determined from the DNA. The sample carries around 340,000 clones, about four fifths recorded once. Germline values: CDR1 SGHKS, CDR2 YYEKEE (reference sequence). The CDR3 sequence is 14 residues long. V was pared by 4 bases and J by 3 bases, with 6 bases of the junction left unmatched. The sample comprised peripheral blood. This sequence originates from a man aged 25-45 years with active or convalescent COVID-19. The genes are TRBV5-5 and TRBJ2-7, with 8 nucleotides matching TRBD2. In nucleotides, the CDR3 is TGTGCCAGCAGCCATCCGGGACTAGTCTACGAGCAGTACTTC. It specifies CASSHPGLVYEQYF.